The 13 T cell receptor beta chains below all came from one sample that was sequenced in a study of OX40 agonist ivuxolimab in advanced cancers. TCRdb's copy holds only in-frame clones and misses some; the assay was immunoSEQ multiplex PCR. The table lists more than 40,000 clones, roughly 90% of them singletons. Material: CD4+ or CD8+ T cells sorted from blood, obtained in a trial of the OX40 agonist ivuxolimab. Receptor source: an adult with an advanced solid tumor such as melanoma, head and neck, liver or kidney cancer.

The chain is built from TRBV19 and TRBJ1-2, with 7 bases identical to TRBD1. This CDR3 spans 12 amino acids. The V and J ends lost 4 bases and 5 bases, in that order; junction bases with no gene match: 1. Germline-derived CDR1 and CDR2 are LNHDA and SQIVND (reference sequence). The CDR3 here is CASSTQGYGYTF. CDR3 nucleotide sequence: TGTGCCAGTAGTACACAGGGGTATGGCTACACCTTC.

This clone was counted only a few times. The chain links TRBV27 to TRBJ1-2; D remains unclear. The germline V gene encodes CDR1 MNHEY and CDR2 SMNVEV (reference sequence). V was clipped by 5 bases and J by 6 bases, with 10 bases between them. There are 12 residues in the CDR3. The CDR3 is CASSRFGDGYTF. As DNA, the CDR3 is TGTGCCAGCAGTCGGTTCGGTGATGGCTACACCTTC.

The V gene is TRBV27, the J gene TRBJ2-3; D may be TRBD1 or TRBD2 (5 bases each). The V end lost 3 bases, the J end lost 0 bases, and 13 bases lay between the germline ends. In germline, CDR1 is MNHEY, CDR2 SMNVEV (reference sequence). This CDR3 spans 16 amino acids. The CDR3 nucleotides are TGTGCCAGCAGTTTCACCCGGGACCTTAGCACAGATACGCAGTATTTT. It specifies CASSFTRDLSTDTQYF.

V gene TRBV7-9 combines with J gene TRBJ2-1; no clear D. The CDR3 runs 13 residues. Trimming removed 0 bases from V and 7 bases from J, with 7 bases in between. CDR1 is SEHNR, CDR2 FQNEAQ, per germline (reference sequence). The CDR3 DNA follows: TGTGCCAGCAGCTTAGCGATAGGGAATGAGCAGTTCTTC. It translates to CASSLAIGNEQFF.

The chain uses TRBV4-2 and TRBJ2-5; possible D gene TRBD1, 7 bases. This CDR3 is built from 15 residues. The V end was cut by 4 bases, the J end by 0 bases, with 12 bases between. CDR1 LGHNA and CDR2 YNFKEQ come from the germline V gene. This CDR3 reads CASSPRGTDQETQYF. CDR3 DNA: TGTGCCAGCAGCCCTCGCGGGACAGACCAAGAGACCCAGTACTTC.

The chain is built from TRBV5-6 and TRBJ2-3, with TRBD2 matching 10 bases. This CDR3 has 14 residues. V lost 4 bases, J lost 4 bases, and 3 bases stayed unmatched. The germline CDR1 and CDR2 sequences are SGHDT and YYEEEE. The chain's CDR3 is CASSATSGADTQYF. CDR3 DNA: TGTGCCAGCAGCGCCACTAGCGGGGCAGATACGCAGTATTTT.

This clone is medium-sized. The J gene is TRBJ2-7, the V gene TRBV5-1, with 10 positions matching TRBD1. Germline values: CDR1 SGHRS, CDR2 YFSETQ. This CDR3 region has 13 residues. The J segment lost 2 bases and the V segment lost 5 bases, leaving 1 base of the junction unmatched. As DNA, the CDR3 is TGCGCCAGCAGTGACAGGGGGCCCTACGAGCAGTACTTC. The encoded protein is CASSDRGPYEQYF.

This chain uses TRBV19 with TRBJ2-5, with TRBD2 identical over 11 bases. J gave up 5 bases and V 4 bases, and 9 bases lay outside the gene matches. The CDR3 is 16 amino acids. CDR1 LNHDA and CDR2 SQIVND come from the germline V gene (reference sequence). Here the CDR3 reads CASSRKGSGRVETQYF. In nucleotides, the CDR3 is TGTGCCAGTAGTAGAAAGGGTAGCGGGAGGGTCGAGACCCAGTACTTC.

The chain employs TRBV6-5 and TRBJ2-7; the match to TRBD2 covers 7 bases. The CDR3 sequence is 15 residues long. Looked up from germline, CDR1 is MNHEY and CDR2 is SVGAGI. With V trimmed by 0 bases and J by 3 bases, 5 bases remained unmatched. CDR3 amino acids: CASSYSPSGNYEQYF. The CDR3, as DNA: TGTGCCAGCAGTTACTCACCGAGCGGGAACTACGAGCAGTACTTC.

Only one count was recorded for this clone. This rearrangement joins TRBV6-5 to TRBJ2-7; perhaps TRBD2 as D (5 bases). The CDR3 totals 12 residues. From germline, CDR1 is MNHEY and CDR2 SVGAGI. Trimming pared 4 bases from V and 3 bases from J, leaving 7 bases between. The CDR3 region has the DNA TGTGCCAGCAGTTGGACTGGCTACGAGCAGTACTTC. Translated: CASSWTGYEQYF.

This chain uses TRBV28 with TRBJ2-1; D gene unclear. Looked up from germline, CDR1 is MDHEN and CDR2 is SYDVKM. The V end lost 6 bases, the J end lost 4 bases, and 10 bases lay between the germline ends. The CDR3 runs 13 residues. The CDR3 nucleotides read TGTGCCAGCAGGGTCGATTTTTACAATGAGCAGTTCTTC. Translation gives CASRVDFYNEQFF.

This chain links TRBV11-2 with TRBJ2-1; 8 nucleotides line up with TRBD1. The CDR3 sequence is 14 residues long. CDR1 and CDR2 from the germline V gene are SGHAT and FQNNGV. Trimming at V came to 8 bases and at J to 7 bases, leaving 10 bases not matched to a gene. The CDR3 nucleotides read TGTGCCAGCCTGGGATGGACAGGGACGAATGAGCAGTTCTTC. Amino acid sequence: CASLGWTGTNEQFF.

The gene calls are TRBV7-2 and TRBJ1-1, with D uncertain. Germline values: CDR1 SGHTA, CDR2 FQGNSA. The CDR3 extends over 12 amino acids. Trimming removed 3 bases from V and 5 bases from J, with 7 bases in between. CDR3 region: CASSFTGTEAFF. In DNA form, the CDR3 reads TGTGCCAGCAGCTTCACTGGGACTGAAGCTTTCTTT.